Shown below are 19 T cell receptor beta chains from a single sample sequenced in a study of metastatic and nonmetastatic thyroid tumors. Until they underwent thyroid surgery, no patient had received any treatment. TCRdb re-called the PCR reads via MiXCR. Of roughly 30,000 clones in the sample, roughly 17% were seen once. Sequencing was carried out using blood. The receptors derive from a female donor with papillary thyroid cancer or a benign thyroid nodule (not recorded which). Some clones in this sample may be carry-over from other donors' samples.

This clone was observed at least ten times. V gene TRBV7-9 combines with J gene TRBJ1-6; TRBD1 aligns across 7 bases. V lost 7 bases and J lost 6; bases outside the gene matches: 6. The CDR3 extends over 14 amino acids. CDR1 SEHNR and CDR2 FQNEAQ come from the germline V gene (reference sequence). CDR3 amino acids: CASTLTGSNSPLHF. The CDR3 bases are TGTGCCAGCACCCTGACAGGGAGTAATTCACCCCTCCACTTT.

This clone occurred many times. This sequence joins TRBV14 and TRBJ2-7; TRBD2 is a possible D gene (6 bases). Trimming took off 4 bases at V and 3 bases at J, with 16 bases between the two ends. The CDR3 totals 15 residues. The germline V gene has CDR1 SGHDN and CDR2 FVKESK. The CDR3 loop reads CASSRGRRMDYEQYF. The CDR3 bases are TGTGCCAGCAGCCGTGGGAGGAGAATGGACTACGAGCAGTACTTC.

The rearrangement joins TRBV28 to TRBJ1-5; tentatively, D is TRBD1 (6 bases). V dropped 5 bases and J dropped 6 bases, with 11 bases sitting between them. The CDR3 is 13 amino acids. Per the germline V gene, CDR1 is MDHEN and CDR2 is SYDVKM. CDR3 nucleotide sequence: TGTGCCAGCAGTACAGGGTATCGTCAGCCCCAGCATTTT. Translation gives CASSTGYRQPQHF. Drawing the rest from reference TRBV28 and TRBJ1-5, the complete variable domain is DVKVTQSSRYLVKRTGEKVFLECVQDMDHENMFWYRQDPGLGLRLIYFSYDVKMKEKGDIPEGYSVSREKKERFSLILESASTNQTSMYLCASSTGYRQPQHFGDGTRLSIL.

The sample holds a few counts of this clone. V and J are TRBV27 and TRBJ2-3, with D possibly being TRBD1 (7 bases). The V and J ends lost 2 bases and 0 bases respectively, with 18 bases between them. Germline V gene lookup returns CDR1 MNHEY and CDR2 SMNVEV (reference sequence). The CDR3 covers 18 residues. CDR3 bases: TGTGCCAGCAGTTTAAGTATAGACAGGGCGGGAAGCACAGATACGCAGTATTTT. Protein sequence: CASSLSIDRAGSTDTQYF.

The table lists this clone with many counts. A junction end diverges from the germline sequence, so it may reflect a read error. The chain recombines TRBV7-3 with TRBJ2-7, with D perhaps TRBD1 (5 bases). CDR3 length: 15 amino acids. The germline V gene encodes CDR1 SGHTA and CDR2 FQGTGA. CDR3 amino acids: CAGSLTPDNSYEQYF. CDR3 coding DNA: TGTGCCGGCAGCTTAACACCGGACAACTCCTACGAGCAGTACTTC.

In its sample, this clone is medium-sized. The chain has TRBV6-6 and TRBJ1-1; D unclear. Trimming pared 0 bases from V and 1 base from J, leaving 9 bases between. The CDR3 length is 15 residues. Germline V gene sequence: CDR1 MNHNY, CDR2 SVGAGI (reference sequence). In nucleotides, the CDR3 is TGTGCCAGCAGTTACTCCGGCCCGGAGAACACTGAAGCTTTCTTT. Protein product: CASSYSGPENTEAFF.

To note about this clone: Just one base apart from a much larger clone, this may be a read error. The conserved phenylalanine or tryptophan normally closing the CDR3 is absent here, so this likely arose from a read error. The genes are TRBV9 and TRBJ2-3, with 9 bases matching TRBD1. There are 16 residues in the CDR3. The V gene's germline CDR1 is SGDLS and CDR2 YYNGEE. In DNA form, the CDR3 reads TGTGCCAGCAGCGGAAACCCGGGACAGGGCACTGATACGCAGTATCTT. This translates into CASSGNPGQGTDTQYL.

This clone was counted at least ten times. The chain combines TRBV11-1 with TRBJ2-1; 13 bases map to TRBD2. This CDR3 is built from 17 residues. Trimming cost V 5 bases and J 3 bases; bases outside gene matches: 7. Germline CDR1 and CDR2: SGHAT and FQDESV (reference sequence). The CDR3 region is CASSRTSGSLIYNEQFF. CDR3 in DNA: TGTGCCAGCAGCAGGACTAGCGGGAGCTTGATCTACAATGAGCAGTTCTTC.

There are many counts of this clone. The V gene is TRBV7-8, the J gene TRBJ2-1; D call uncertain. The V end was cut by 5 bases, the J end by 6 bases, with 8 bases between. Germline V CDR1 and CDR2: SGHVS, FQNEAQ. The CDR3 spans 12 residues. The CDR3: CASSHPRNEQFF. Written as DNA, the CDR3 is TGTGCCAGCAGCCATCCCCGCAATGAGCAGTTCTTC.

This clone rates as medium-sized. V usage is TRBV6-1 and J usage is TRBJ2-3; no firm D call. There are 15 residues in the CDR3. The germline gives CDR1 MNHNS, CDR2 SASEGT. Trimming removed 0 bases at V and 1 base at J, with 8 bases between. CDR3 region: CASSEAYFGTDTQYF. In nucleotides, the CDR3 is TGTGCCAGCAGTGAAGCGTATTTCGGCACAGATACGCAGTATTTT.

The sample holds many counts of this clone. The CDR3 protein is CASSLVVSGTHSYNEQFF. The CDR3 DNA is TGCGCCAGCAGCTTGGTGGTTAGCGGGACCCACTCCTACAATGAGCAGTTCTTC. The V gene is TRBV5-1, the J gene TRBJ2-1; TRBD2 matches 8 bases. The V gene's germline CDR1 is SGHRS and CDR2 YFSETQ. The CDR3 has 18 residues. V was pared by 0 bases and J by 0 bases, with 8 bases of the junction left unmatched. Filled out from reference TRBV5-1 and TRBJ2-1, the complete variable domain reads KAGVTQTPRYLIKTRGQQVTLSCSPISGHRSVSWYQQTPGQGLQFLFEYFSETQRNKGNFPGRFSGRQFSNSRSEMNVSTLELGDSALYLCASSLVVSGTHSYNEQFFGPGTRLTVL.

For this clone: A much larger clone lies a single base off, so this may be a read error. Within the sample, other DNA sequences also encode this same CDR3. The chain combines TRBV3-1 with TRBJ1-1, with D hard to call. This CDR3 spans 14 amino acids. With 4 bases removed from V and 0 bases from J, the gap between germline ends came to 9 bases. Germline CDR1 LGHDT, CDR2 YNNKEL (reference sequence). The CDR3 nucleotides read TGTGCCAGCAGCCGGAGGCAGTTGAACACTGAAGCTTTCTTT. It translates to CASSRRQLNTEAFF.

Note on this clone: The sample has other DNA sequences that encode this CDR3 too. V is TRBV27 and J is TRBJ2-2; D is unclear. The CDR3 has 13 amino acids. Germline-derived CDR1 and CDR2 are MNHEY and SMNVEV (reference sequence). In DNA, the CDR3 is TGTGCAAGTAGTGATTATACCCCCGGGGAGCTGTTTTTT. Translated: CASSDYTPGELFF.

The chain has TRBV2 and TRBJ2-1; TRBD2 matches at 15 bases. CDR1 and CDR2 (germline): SNHLY, FYNNEI. The CDR3 runs to 18 residues. The V gene end was trimmed by 6 bases and the J gene end by 2 bases; junction bases not matched to a gene: 8. The CDR3 reads CASRGRTSGRAPYNEQFF. The DNA for the CDR3 is TGTGCCAGCAGAGGTAGGACTAGCGGGAGGGCCCCCTACAATGAGCAGTTCTTC.

By sample fraction, this clone is medium-sized. This rearrangement joins TRBV10-2 to TRBJ2-7, with 8 positions matching TRBD1. The CDR3 has 15 residues. Germline CDR1 and CDR2: WSHSY and SAAADI. Trimming took 3 bases from V and 2 from J; bases not matched to a gene: 6. CDR3 in DNA: TGCGCCAGCAGTGAACGGGACAGGCTAGCCTACGAGCAGTACTTC. It codes for CASSERDRLAYEQYF.

The V call is TRBV11-3, the J call TRBJ2-3; 8 positions agree with TRBD1. The CDR3 has 14 residues. With V trimmed by 3 bases and J by 2 bases, 1 base remained unmatched. Germline lookup yields CDR1 SGHNT and CDR2 YENEEA. The CDR3 sequence is CASSLDRATDTQYF. The CDR3 DNA reads as TGTGCCAGCAGCTTGGACAGGGCCACAGATACGCAGTATTTT.

This clone came up a few times. This rearrangement joins TRBV6-5 to TRBJ2-1, with 7 bases identical to TRBD1. After removal of 4 bases from V and 0 bases from J, the junction contained 6 bases not matched to a gene. CDR1 is MNHEY and CDR2 is SVGAGI in the germline V gene. The CDR3 contains 16 residues. The CDR3 nucleotides are TGTGCCAGCAGTTTCCCGGACAGGACCTCCTACAATGAGCAGTTCTTC. It codes for CASSFPDRTSYNEQFF.

This clone appeared many times. CDR3 sequence (DNA): TGCAGTGCGACAGGGACGGCGAACACTGAAGCTTTCTTT. Protein sequence: CSATGTANTEAFF. The chain carries TRBV20-1 and TRBJ1-1, with 7 bases aligning to TRBD1. Germline V CDR1 and CDR2: DFQATT, SNEGSKA (reference sequence). The CDR3 spans 13 residues. Trimming cost V 6 bases and J 1 base; bases outside gene matches: 5.

The V gene is TRBV6-6, the J gene TRBJ1-2, with a weak D call TRBD1 (6 bases). Germline CDR1 is MNHNY and CDR2 is SVGAGI (reference sequence). V gave up 2 bases and J gave up 2 bases, with 9 bases separating them. The length of the CDR3 is 14 residues. The CDR3 DNA sequence: TGTGCCAGCAGTTACGGGGGGGGCAACTATGGCTACACCTTC. Its translation is CASSYGGGNYGYTF.